This T cell receptor (beta chain) was retrieved from a study of cytomegalovirus exposure and HLA in healthy donors. Study summary: A prior study identified just under 120 million unique TCR beta sequences from 150 million to 200 million T cells.

With V trimmed by 0 bases and J by 11 bases, 4 bases remained unmatched. The CDR3 is made up of 14 amino acids. Looked up from germline, CDR1 is MNHNS and CDR2 is SASEGT. PCR employed 60 Vbeta and 13 Jbeta primers. This table comes from immunoSEQ multiplex PCR, and its TCRdb copy is limited to in-frame clones, with some not included. Of approximately 190,000 clones detected, approximately 84% appear once; the ten largest clones hold 2.6%. General observations from the study: It was only CMV serostatus that was available as immune exposure information. Reportedly, cytomegalovirus status was diagnosed with high sensitivity and specificity. Most TCR sequences were uncommon, yet certain public TCRs appeared in many donors.

Comment on this clone: What it binds is not known.

The TCR originated in a woman aged 50 to 60 in good health and CMV-seropositive. The chain combines TRBV6-1 with TRBJ1-4, with 9 bases that match TRBD1. The material sequenced was PBMCs. The CDR3 loop is CASSEAGQGGKLFF. Here the CDR3 DNA reads TGTGCCAGCAGTGAAGCGGGACAGGGAGGCAAACTGTTTTTT.